This entry features one T cell receptor (beta chain) sequence. An end of the junction does not agree with germline; a read error may underlie this. For Graves' hyperthyroidism to be stable, ophthalmopathy could not progress within 18 months. Diagnoses rested on clinical symptoms, serum thyroxine and TRAb, thyroid ultrasound and orbital computed tomography. This sample was included in a study of T cells in Graves' hyperthyroidism and ophthalmopathy. Researchers amplified the TCR beta CDR3 regions from RNA transcripts. The TCR CDR3 was amplified in a first-round RT-PCR using the HTBI primer set. Each CDR3 protein gets one entry after TCRdb re-called the multiplex PCR reads with MiXCR. The table has about 210,000 distinct CDR3 sequences, about 15% seen once. Germline loops: CDR1 KGHSH, CDR2 LQKENI. The CDR3 has 14 amino acids.

This TCR came from a man in his fifties or sixties with Graves' hyperthyroidism. The V and J genes are TRBV18 and TRBJ1-5; unclear D gene. What was sequenced was blood. The CDR3 coding sequence is TGTGCCAGCTCACTCAATGGGAGCAATCAGCCTCAGCATTTT. Amino acids: CASSLNGSNQPQHF. The entire variable domain, with the rest obtained from reference TRBV18 and TRBJ1-5, is as follows: NAGVMQNPRHLVRRRGQEARLRCSPMKGHSHVYWYRQLPEEGLKFMVYLQKENIIDESGMPKERFSAEFPKEGPSILRIQQVVRGDSAAYFCASSLNGSNQPQHFGDGTRLSIL.